This T cell receptor (beta chain) was observed in a study of T cell clonality in common variable immunodeficiency. General study points: Reportedly, TCR beta sequences from common variable immunodeficiency showed fewer deletions and N-nucleotide insertions.

CDR1 SQVTM and CDR2 ANQGSEA come from the germline V gene. Trimming cost V 5 bases and J 1 base, with 14 bases left between them. This CDR3 is 15 amino acids long. Here immunoSEQ multiplex PCR was the method, and the copy in TCRdb shows in-frame clones only, minus some. This sample includes roughly 42,000 clones with no singletons; its ten biggest clones take up around 2.1%. This clone was seen ten or more times. Its antigen is unknown. The read terminates 3 residues ahead of where the CDR3 ends, so the germline J gene completes it. The genes are TRBV29-1 and TRBJ2-2; possibly TRBD1 for D (6 bases). The sequence was collected from a person aged 18 to 75 in good health. Sample: peripheral blood mononuclear cells. The CDR3 protein is CSVSNTGKNTGELFF. The DNA read from the CDR3 is TGCAGCGTTAGCAATACAGGGAAGAACACCGGGGAG.